The 18 T cell receptor beta chains given below trace back to one sample, sequenced in a study of prognosis after radiotherapy for stage I lung cancer. Genomic DNA was subjected to two-round multiplex PCR for amplification of TCR beta CDR3. During first-round PCR, primers specific to each TRBV and TRBJ gene were used. MiXCR, run by TCRdb on the multiplex PCR reads, gives a single entry per CDR3 protein. The sample records fewer than 14,000 distinct CDR3 sequences, 54% being singletons. The material was PBMCs, obtained before or after stereotactic body radiation therapy (not recorded which). The receptors stem from a donor of 50 years or more with non-small cell lung cancer.

In its sample, this clonotype ranks as medium-sized (0.01 to 0.1%). The gene calls are TRBV4-2 and TRBJ2-7; D is undetermined. The germline CDR1 and CDR2 sequences are LGHNA and YNFKEQ. V shed 0 bases and J shed 1 base, with 7 bases lying between them. The CDR3 extends over 14 amino acids. The chain's CDR3 is CASSQDPNSYEQYF. Here the CDR3 DNA reads TGTGCCAGCAGCCAAGATCCAAATTCCTACGAGCAGTACTTC.

This clonotype is medium-sized by share. This rearrangement joins TRBV20-1 to TRBJ1-3, with a possible D match to TRBD1 (6 bases). Looked up from germline, CDR1 is DFQATT and CDR2 is SNEGSKA (reference sequence). The CDR3 consists of 13 residues. V lost 3 bases to trimming and J lost 4 bases, with 10 bases between them. The CDR3 DNA is TGCAGTGCTAGGGGACATGAAGGAAACACCATATATTTT. It translates to CSARGHEGNTIYF.

By proportion, this clonotype is medium-sized. This chain connects TRBV6-1 to TRBJ2-2; TRBD1 might be the D (5 bases). The germline V and J ends were trimmed by 6 bases and 2 bases, with 7 bases remaining between them. This CDR3 is 13 amino acids long. Germline V gene data show CDR1 as MNHNS and CDR2 as SASEGT. The CDR3 sequence is CASRTDNTGELFF. The CDR3 DNA is TGTGCCAGCAGGACAGATAACACCGGGGAGCTGTTTTTT.

This clonotype has a count of ten or more. The chain uses TRBV14 and TRBJ2-5; D is undetermined. This CDR3 region has 12 residues. V lost 3 bases, J lost 5 bases, and 7 bases lay in between. From germline, CDR1 is SGHDN and CDR2 FVKESK. The CDR3 nucleotides are TGTGCCAGCAGCCAGATGGGGGAGACCCAGTACTTC. This translates into CASSQMGETQYF.

A single count supports this clonotype. With a far larger clone one base away, a read error is the likely cause. The genes are TRBV6-4 and TRBJ1-1; the D is unclear. The CDR3 sequence is 14 residues long. V lost 5 bases and J lost 0, with 10 bases in between. Germline V lookup: CDR1 MRHNA, CDR2 SNTAGT. CDR3 protein: CASSRCPMNTEAFF. CDR3 DNA sequence: TGTGCCAGCAGTCGATGTCCCATGAACACTGAAGCTTTCTTT.

Points on this clonotype: With only one base between it and a far larger clone, this is likely a read error. The CDR3 DNA sequence: TGTGCCAGCAGTTTAGCCTTGGCGGGCACAGATACGCAGTATTTT. Its translation: CASSLALAGTDTQYF. This chain links TRBV9 with TRBJ2-3; D is uncertain. V was pared by 5 bases and J by 1 base, with 14 bases between. The CDR3 totals 15 residues. CDR1 and CDR2 (germline): SGDLS, YYNGEE.

J is TRBJ2-1 and V is TRBV4-1; the match to TRBD1 covers 9 bases. CDR1 and CDR2 (germline): MGHRA, YSYEKL. V gave up 1 base and J gave up 3 bases; unmatched junction bases: 1. The CDR3 has 15 residues. The CDR3 DNA reads as TGCGCCAGCAGCCAAGGGGACAGGGACTACAATGAGCAGTTCTTC. Protein product: CASSQGDRDYNEQFF.

About this clonotype itself: Given the absence of the conserved phenylalanine or tryptophan at the CDR3 end, a read error is likely. The chain has TRBV24-1 and TRBJ1-2; the D gene is possibly TRBD1 (5 bases). From germline, CDR1 is KGHDR and CDR2 SFDVKD. Trimming removed 6 bases at V and 10 bases at J, with 20 bases between. CDR3 length: 14 residues. CDR3 sequence reads: CATSSGWGKESYTL. CDR3 nucleotide sequence: TGTGCCACCAGTAGTGGTTGGGGGAAAGAGTCCTACACCCTC.

In the case of this clonotype: At one end, the junction sequence differs from germline, possibly due to a read error. The V gene is TRBV5-1, the J gene TRBJ1-2; D remains unclear. The length of the CDR3 is 16 residues. Germline assignment: CDR1 SGHRS and CDR2 YFSETQ. CDR3 in DNA: TGCGCCAGCGGCTTGGGTGTGGACGACTCATACTATGGCTACACCTTC. Translation: CASGLGVDDSYYGYTF.

Concerning this clonotype itself: Germline is not matched at one junction end, which may reflect a read error. CDR3 in amino acids: CASKWTGPTGANVLTF. In DNA form, the CDR3 reads TGTGCCAGCAAATGGACAGGGCCTACTGGGGCCAACGTCTTGACTTTC. This rearrangement joins TRBV7-3 to TRBJ2-6, with 8 bases lining up with TRBD1. Per germline, CDR1 SGHTA and CDR2 FQGTGA. The CDR3 is 16 residues long.

This clonotype qualifies as medium-sized (0.01 to 0.1%). The V and J genes are TRBV27 and TRBJ2-1; unclear D gene. The CDR3 has 14 residues. CDR1 and CDR2 from the germline V gene are MNHEY and SMNVEV (reference sequence). The V gene lost 7 bases and the J gene lost 6 bases, with 16 bases spanning the gap. The DNA for the CDR3 is TGTGCCAGCACCCATTCGGTAGTAGGCAATGAGCAGTTCTTC. The encoded protein is CASTHSVVGNEQFF.

This clonotype ranks as medium-sized. The rearrangement joins TRBV6-5 to TRBJ2-1; the match to TRBD1 covers 9 bases. V shed 2 bases, J shed 7 bases, and the junction held 6 bases outside the gene matches. CDR1 is MNHEY, CDR2 SVGAGI, per germline. This CDR3 contains 15 residues. In DNA form, the CDR3 reads TGTGCCAGCAGTTACAGTGGACAGGGGAATAATGAGCAGTTCTTC. It yields the protein CASSYSGQGNNEQFF.

In its sample, this clonotype was seen many times. This chain joins TRBV20-1 and TRBJ2-1, with 11 bases that match TRBD2. The CDR3 contains 14 residues. Germline CDR1 is DFQATT and CDR2 is SNEGSKA (reference sequence). With 3 bases clipped from V and 7 bases from J, the junction kept 5 bases outside the gene matches. CDR3 region: CSARVAGGRNEQFF. The CDR3 coding sequence is TGCAGTGCTAGGGTAGCGGGAGGGAGGAATGAGCAGTTCTTC.

This chain links TRBV20-1 with TRBJ2-3; D unresolved. This CDR3 is built from 11 residues. The germline V gene encodes CDR1 DFQATT and CDR2 SNEGSKA (reference sequence). Trimming cost V 6 bases and J 6 bases, with 10 bases left between them. This chain's CDR3 is CSADLRDTQYF. CDR3 in DNA: TGCAGTGCCGACCTCAGGGATACGCAGTATTTT.

This rearrangement joins TRBV11-3 to TRBJ2-1, with 8 bases fitting TRBD1. V lost 2 bases and J lost 6; bases outside the gene matches: 6. This CDR3 comprises 15 residues. CDR1 and CDR2 (germline): SGHNT, YENEEA. Here the CDR3 DNA reads TGTGCCAGCAGCTTACTTCCGGGACAGGTCAATGAGCAGTTCTTC. Its protein product is CASSLLPGQVNEQFF.

This chain links TRBV25-1 with TRBJ1-2; a weak D match, TRBD1 (5 bases). The CDR3 loop spans 16 amino acids. Trimming cost V 6 bases and J 7 bases, with 24 bases left between them. Per the germline V gene, CDR1 is MGHDK and CDR2 is SYGVNS. CDR3: CASSSPQVREVGGYTF. CDR3 bases: TGTGCCAGCAGCAGCCCACAGGTTCGGGAGGTTGGTGGCTACACCTTC.

Many counts were recorded for this clonotype. V gene TRBV29-1 combines with J gene TRBJ1-2; 9 bases fit TRBD1. Germline loops: CDR1 SQVTM, CDR2 ANQGSEA. The length of the CDR3 is 12 residues. Unmatched junction bases numbered 5, after V lost 7 bases and J lost 5 bases. The CDR3 protein is CSARDREYGYTF. The CDR3 region has the DNA TGCAGCGCAAGGGACAGGGAGTATGGCTACACCTTC.

The chain combines TRBV30 with TRBJ2-2, with a tentative D call TRBD2 (5 bases). From germline, CDR1 is GTSNPN and CDR2 SVGIG (reference sequence). Deletions cut 2 bases from V and 11 bases from J, with 12 bases between. CDR3 size: 12 residues. The CDR3 region has the DNA TGTGCCTGGAGTATCATTGCGGGTGAGCTGTTTTTT. Residues: CAWSIIAGELFF.